One and the same sample provided the 20 T cell receptor beta chains below, sequenced in a study of cytotoxic CD8 clonotypes in ibrutinib-treated CLL. Clones were read by immunoSEQ multiplex PCR, and TCRdb kept only the in-frame ones, dropping some. The sample includes 100,000 to 150,000 clones, approximately 83% of them seen just once. Sequencing used PBMCs, obtained after 24 months of ibrutinib treatment. These TCRs come from a human donor with chronic lymphocytic leukemia.

CDR3 nucleotides: TGTGCCAGCAGTCCGGGGGGCGCGGGAGGGCCCACAGATACGCAGTATTTT. This codes for CASSPGGAGGPTDTQYF. The rearrangement joins TRBV7-3 to TRBJ2-3; 9 bases agree with TRBD2. J gave up 2 bases and V 6 bases, and 12 bases lay outside the gene matches. The CDR3 covers 17 residues. Germline lookup yields CDR1 SGHTA and CDR2 FQGTGA.

This clone was counted a single time. The chain joins TRBV6-5 to TRBJ2-2, with D uncertain. CDR1 is MNHEY and CDR2 is SVGAGI in the germline V gene. The ends were cut back, 11 bases at V and 0 bases at J, with 13 bases in the middle. The CDR3 spans 14 residues. This chain's CDR3 is CAAQQLSNTGELFF. The CDR3 region has the DNA TGTGCCGCACAACAGCTTTCGAACACCGGGGAGCTGTTTTTT.

The chain is built from TRBV2 and TRBJ1-1; 7 bases match TRBD1. The V gene's germline CDR1 is SNHLY and CDR2 FYNNEI. The CDR3 runs to 14 residues. With 5 bases clipped from V and 5 bases from J, the junction kept 8 bases outside the gene matches. The CDR3 spells CASSRSSGGTEAFF. The CDR3 DNA follows: TGTGCCAGCAGTCGGTCGTCAGGGGGGACTGAAGCTTTCTTT.

In its sample, this clone was seen once. The chain recombines TRBV5-6 with TRBJ2-5; D is ambiguous. The V and J ends lost 0 bases and 5 bases respectively, with 14 bases between them. Looked up from germline, CDR1 is SGHDT and CDR2 is YYEEEE. This CDR3 is 15 amino acids long. CDR3 residues: CASSLANTPWETQYF. CDR3 nucleotides: TGTGCCAGCAGCTTGGCTAACACACCCTGGGAGACCCAGTACTTC.

This chain connects TRBV18 to TRBJ2-7, with a possible D match to TRBD1 (6 bases). V was trimmed by 3 bases and J by 2 bases, leaving 20 bases between them. Per the germline V gene, CDR1 is KGHSH and CDR2 is LQKENI. CDR3 length: 17 residues. CDR3 sequence: CASSPGHSFYFPYEQYF. CDR3 nucleotides: TGTGCCAGCTCACCGGGACATTCGTTCTACTTCCCCTACGAGCAGTACTTC.

This chain links TRBV7-9 with TRBJ2-1; D might be TRBD2 (6 bases). The CDR3 consists of 12 residues. Germline CDR1 reads SEHNR; CDR2 reads FQNEAQ (reference sequence). Trimming pared 7 bases from V and 7 bases from J, leaving 11 bases between. The CDR3 bases are TGTGCCAGCACCTTGGGGGGAAATGAGCAGTTCTTC. Amino acids: CASTLGGNEQFF.

This chain uses TRBV4-1 with TRBJ1-5; a possible D gene is TRBD1 (5 bases). Trimming took off 4 bases at V and 6 bases at J, with 22 bases between the two ends. Germline CDR1 is MGHRA and CDR2 is YSYEKL. CDR3 length equals 17 residues. CDR3 bases: TGCGCCAGCAGCCCACGGGGTTCTGGGACCCATGGTCAGCCCCAGCATTTT. Translation: CASSPRGSGTHGQPQHF.

The chain has TRBV5-1 and TRBJ2-3; D is uncertain. Trimming pared 5 bases from V and 0 bases from J, leaving 10 bases between. CDR1 SGHRS and CDR2 YFSETQ come from the germline V gene. The CDR3 loop spans 14 amino acids. The chain's CDR3 is CASSGEASTDTQYF. CDR3 nucleotides: TGCGCCAGCAGTGGCGAGGCTAGCACAGATACGCAGTATTTT.

V is TRBV6-5 and J is TRBJ2-1; no definite D call. Between the trimmed V and J ends, which lost 2 bases and 4 bases, there was a span of 6 bases. Germline loops: CDR1 MNHEY, CDR2 SVGAGI. The CDR3 consists of 13 residues. In DNA form, the CDR3 reads TGTGCCAGCAGTTACCTTGGGTACAATGAGCAGTTCTTC. Translating it yields CASSYLGYNEQFF.

V is TRBV18 and J is TRBJ2-7; tentatively, D is TRBD2 (5 bases). Trimming stripped 3 bases from V and 6 bases from J, with 9 bases between. CDR1 and CDR2 (germline): KGHSH, LQKENI. This CDR3 is 12 amino acids long. CDR3 loop: CASSPVEGEQYF. CDR3 sequence (DNA): TGTGCCAGCTCACCCGTTGAGGGCGAGCAGTACTTC.

The chain combines TRBV2 with TRBJ2-7; D uncertain. V was trimmed by 8 bases and J by 0 bases, leaving 8 bases between them. The CDR3 sequence is 12 residues long. Germline CDR1 and CDR2: SNHLY and FYNNEI. DNA for the CDR3: TGTGCCAGCCGAGACAACTCCTACGAGCAGTACTTC. Translated: CASRDNSYEQYF. Complete variable domain (other parts from reference TRBV2 and TRBJ2-7): EPEVTQTPSHQVTQMGQEVILRCVPISNHLYFYWYRQILGQKVEFLVSFYNNEISEKSEIFDDQFSVERPDGSNFTLKIRSTKLEDSAMYFCASRDNSYEQYFGPGTRLTVT.

V and J are TRBV6-5 and TRBJ1-1; D not certain. V was trimmed by 0 bases and J by 4 bases, leaving 12 bases between them. This CDR3 region has 15 residues. CDR1 and CDR2 (germline): MNHEY, SVGAGI. The CDR3 here is CASSYSSTLSTEAFF. The CDR3, as DNA: TGTGCCAGCAGTTACTCGTCTACGTTGAGCACTGAAGCTTTCTTT.

CDR3 loop: CASSPSGDTEAFF. The CDR3 DNA is TGCGCCAGCAGTCCCTCGGGGGACACTGAAGCTTTCTTT. The chain employs TRBV5-1 and TRBJ1-1, with a tentative D call TRBD1 (5 bases). V was cut by 5 bases and J by 3 bases, with 11 bases left in between. The CDR3 has 13 amino acids. The germline CDR1 and CDR2 sequences are SGHRS and YFSETQ.

This clone was counted a few times. This sequence joins TRBV7-8 and TRBJ2-1; 8 bases align to TRBD1. The CDR3 is made up of 12 amino acids. CDR1 SGHVS and CDR2 FQNEAQ come from the germline V gene. J was trimmed by 14 bases and V by 1 base; bases with no gene match: 4. DNA for the CDR3: TGTGCCAGCAGCTTAGTTCTGGACAGGGAGTTCTTC. Protein product: CASSLVLDREFF.

The chain uses TRBV5-6 and TRBJ1-2, with 8 bases lining up with TRBD1. With 1 base clipped from V and 1 base from J, the junction kept 0 bases outside the gene matches. Per the germline V gene, CDR1 is SGHDT and CDR2 is YYEEEE. The CDR3 runs to 14 residues. The CDR3 nucleotides are TGTGCCAGCAGCTTGACAGGGGGTAACTATGGCTACACCTTC. This sequence encodes CASSLTGGNYGYTF.

The rearrangement joins TRBV10-3 to TRBJ1-2; TRBD1 matches at 10 bases. The trim removed 0 bases at V and 12 bases at J, leaving 13 bases unmatched. CDR1 is ENHRY and CDR2 is SYGVKD in the germline V gene. The CDR3 consists of 16 residues. The chain's CDR3 is CAISESTGGGPPGHTF. The CDR3 DNA is TGTGCCATCAGTGAGTCGACAGGGGGCGGCCCTCCAGGACACACCTTC.

This clone was recorded once. The chain combines TRBV5-1 with TRBJ2-3; 13 bases line up with TRBD2. This CDR3 spans 16 amino acids. Trimming removed 3 bases from V and 3 bases from J; junction bases left unmatched: 4. CDR1 and CDR2 (germline): SGHRS, YFSETQ. The CDR3 protein is CASSSGTSGITDTQYF. CDR3 DNA sequence: TGCGCCAGCAGCTCCGGGACTAGCGGGATAACAGATACGCAGTATTTT.

This sequence joins TRBV2 and TRBJ2-5; D might be TRBD1 (6 bases). Trimming removed 6 bases at V and 5 bases at J, with 16 bases between. CDR1 SNHLY and CDR2 FYNNEI come from the germline V gene. This CDR3 spans 14 amino acids. CDR3 region: CASRKRTELETQYF. CDR3 coding DNA: TGTGCCAGCAGAAAGCGGACAGAACTGGAGACCCAGTACTTC.

The V gene is TRBV29-1, the J gene TRBJ2-5, with D perhaps being TRBD1 or TRBD2 (5 bases each). The germline gives CDR1 SQVTM, CDR2 ANQGSEA. V gave up 6 bases and J gave up 3 bases, with 14 bases separating them. This CDR3 comprises 13 residues. In nucleotides, the CDR3 is TGCAGCGTGCCGGGACCGACAGAAGAGACCCAGTACTTC. This sequence encodes CSVPGPTEETQYF. The whole variable domain, remainder taken from reference TRBV29-1 and TRBJ2-5, is SAVISQKPSRDICQRGTSLTIQCQVDSQVTMMFWYRQQPGQSLTLIATANQGSEATYESGFVIDKFPISRPNLTFSTLTVSNMSPEDSSIYLCSVPGPTEETQYFGPGTRLLVL.

This chain joins TRBV4-2 and TRBJ2-7; TRBD2 is a possible D gene (6 bases). Trimming took 4 bases from V and 1 from J, leaving 11 bases between them. The CDR3 contains 14 residues. Per germline, CDR1 LGHNA and CDR2 YNFKEQ. This chain's CDR3 is CASSLGSGSYEQYF. Here the CDR3 DNA reads TGTGCCAGCAGCCTCGGTAGCGGATCCTACGAGCAGTACTTC.